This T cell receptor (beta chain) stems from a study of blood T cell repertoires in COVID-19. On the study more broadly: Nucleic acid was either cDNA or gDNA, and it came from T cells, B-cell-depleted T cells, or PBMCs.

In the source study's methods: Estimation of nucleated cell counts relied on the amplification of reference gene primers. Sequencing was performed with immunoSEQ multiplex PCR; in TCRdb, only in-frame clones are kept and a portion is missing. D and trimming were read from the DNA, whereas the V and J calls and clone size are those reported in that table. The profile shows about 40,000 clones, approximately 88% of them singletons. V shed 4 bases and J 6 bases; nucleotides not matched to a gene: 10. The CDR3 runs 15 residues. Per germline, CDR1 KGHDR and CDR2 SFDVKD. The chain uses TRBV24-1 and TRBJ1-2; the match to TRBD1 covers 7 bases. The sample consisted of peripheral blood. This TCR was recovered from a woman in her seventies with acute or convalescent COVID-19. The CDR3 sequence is CATSDGRGRRDGYTF. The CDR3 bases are TGTGCCACCAGTGACGGGAGGGGGCGCCGAGATGGCTACACCTTC.